This T cell receptor beta chain was captured by sequencing in a study of identical twins (dated by TCRdb to about 2016). For the wider study: TCR alpha and beta repertoires from monozygotic twins, unrelated adults of various ages and cord blood were deep-sequenced to test whether fetal clonotypes persist. To rule out contamination, replicate twin experiments were performed at different times with different library preparation protocols. Findings and caveats that apply to the study as a whole: Invariant T cells such as MAIT and iNKT could partly confound zero-insertion analyses, though diverse VJ usage argued against this for most clonotypes. In monozygotic twins, out-of-frame TCR alpha sharing was systematically underestimated by recombination models, although the models agreed with sharing between unrelated individuals. Compared with coincidental sharing between unrelated individuals, an excess of low generation-probability sequences was observed among out-of-frame TCR alpha sequences shared between twins. Because the same donors could not be followed over many years, the conclusions depended on cross-sectional statistical analysis. Excess twin sharing in beta out-of-frame sequences was weaker because fewer shared sequences lowered the signal-to-noise ratio. Fewer insertions were carried by abundant cord blood beta clonotypes; a weaker similar trend was observed in young adult naive repertoires, while no such trend was observed in memory repertoires.

The library relied on 5' RACE. These reads were obtained on an Illumina HiSeq 2000. A universal primer binding site was introduced by template switching, and a unique molecular identifier was present in the final cDNA, enabling accurate counting of TCR cDNA molecules. Specific primers in the conserved constant-segment region were used to synthesize first-strand cDNA for the TCR alpha and beta chains. Each cDNA library was double barcoded, with a SMART-Mk sample barcode plus Illumina barcodes, to control for contamination. Two successive PCR steps introduced TruSeq adapter sequences along with Illumina sample barcodes. The Illumina HiSeq platform was used with custom primers to sequence TCR alpha and beta cDNA libraries. The original pipeline was this. MiGEC processed the raw reads to extract unique molecular identifiers, while MiXCR was used to determine the CDR3 positions. For each individual, recombination models were inferred using an EM algorithm with the repgenHMM and IGoR tools. The tcR package in R was used for shared clonotype analysis, with sharing normalized by the product of cloneset sizes. To study raw recombination free of thymic and clonal selection effects, out-of-frame nonproductive sequences were analyzed. TCRdb reprocessed the public reads (quality trimming at Q25 with fastp, clone calling with MiXCR) and kept in-frame beta chains. Every distinct CDR3 protein forms one entry, paired with its most common genes and DNA. These V and J calls derive from TCRdb rather than the authors' analysis. The sample table lists approximately 890,000 distinct CDR3 sequences, roughly an eighth of them with a count of one. The ten biggest clones cover around 1.5% of the sample.

Regarding this clonotype: This clone's antigen is unknown. The input lacks base qualities; no much larger clone sits a single base away.

The cysteine opens and the phenylalanine closes a CDR3 of 13 amino acids. Only the CDR3 DNA is retained, 39 bases long and in frame from the first base. The germline V gene provides CDR1 MRHNA and CDR2 SNTAGT. Between the V and J ends, shortened by 2 bases and 3 bases respectively, the junction contains 5 bases. Every donor in the study was a healthy Caucasian. The twin cohort comprised three pairs of female monozygotic twins, all aged about 18 to 29 years. The RNA used for TCR libraries was isolated from peripheral blood mononuclear cells. The sample was also reused in another study, on yellow fever vaccine responses in identical twins. The second paper states: The authors reported that the T cell response to vaccination in identical twins appeared partly convergent and partly personalized. Focusing on identical twins, the study followed the T cell clones that responded to the vaccine, and did so with precision.

The chain was built from TRBV6-4 and TRBJ2-1; too little of a D gene remains to name it. The TCR originated in a woman aged 18-29 years in good health. The sequencing input was PBMCs. The CDR3 corresponds to CASSDKFYNEQFF. The sequenced DNA: TGTGCCAGCAGTGACAAGTTCTACAATGAGCAGTTCTTC.